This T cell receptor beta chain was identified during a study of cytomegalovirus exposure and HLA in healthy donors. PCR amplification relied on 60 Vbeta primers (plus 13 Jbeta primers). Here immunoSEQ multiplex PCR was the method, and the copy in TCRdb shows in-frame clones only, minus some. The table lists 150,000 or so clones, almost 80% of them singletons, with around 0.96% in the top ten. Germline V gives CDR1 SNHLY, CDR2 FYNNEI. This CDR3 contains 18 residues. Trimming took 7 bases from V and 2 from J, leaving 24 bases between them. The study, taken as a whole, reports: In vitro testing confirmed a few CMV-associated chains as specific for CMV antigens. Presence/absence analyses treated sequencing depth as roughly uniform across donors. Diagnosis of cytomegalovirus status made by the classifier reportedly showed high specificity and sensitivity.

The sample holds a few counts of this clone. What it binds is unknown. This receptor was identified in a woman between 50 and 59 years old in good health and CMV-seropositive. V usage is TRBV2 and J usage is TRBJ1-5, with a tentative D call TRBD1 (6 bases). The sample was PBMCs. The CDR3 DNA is TGTGCCAGCATAGAATCCGGACAGAGCGTCTCTCGCAATCAGCCCCAGCATTTT. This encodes CASIESGQSVSRNQPQHF.